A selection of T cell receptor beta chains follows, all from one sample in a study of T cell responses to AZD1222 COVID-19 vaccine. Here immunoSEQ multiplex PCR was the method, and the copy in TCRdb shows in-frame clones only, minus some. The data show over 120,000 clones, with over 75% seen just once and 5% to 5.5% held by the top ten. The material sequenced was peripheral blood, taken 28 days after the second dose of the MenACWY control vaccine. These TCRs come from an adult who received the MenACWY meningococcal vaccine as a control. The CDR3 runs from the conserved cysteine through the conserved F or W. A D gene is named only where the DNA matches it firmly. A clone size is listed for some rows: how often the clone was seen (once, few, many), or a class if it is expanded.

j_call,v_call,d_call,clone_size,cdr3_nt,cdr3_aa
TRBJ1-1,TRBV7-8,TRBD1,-,TGTGCCAGCAGCTGGGGACAGGGGAACACTGAAGCTTTCTTT,CASSWGQGNTEAFF
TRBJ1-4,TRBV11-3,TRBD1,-,TGTGCCAGCAGCCCAGGGACAGGAGCTAATGAAAAACTGTTTTTT,CASSPGTGANEKLFF
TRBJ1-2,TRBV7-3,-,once,TGTGCCAGCAGCTTATCCCGGGACGGGAACTATGGCTACACCTTC,CASSLSRDGNYGYTF
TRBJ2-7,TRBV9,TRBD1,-,TGTGCCAGCAGCGGGGGACAGGGGGTCTACGAGCAGTACTTC,CASSGGQGVYEQYF
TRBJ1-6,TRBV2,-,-,TGTGCCAGCAGCTTGCGGGCAATAGACTCACCCCTCCACTTT,CASSLRAIDSPLHF
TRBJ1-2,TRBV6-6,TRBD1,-,TGTGCCAGCAGTCAGGGACAGGGGTCTGGCTACACCTTC,CASSQGQGSGYTF
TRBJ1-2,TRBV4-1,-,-,TGCGCCAGCAGCCAAGATACGAGGGGTGGCTACACCTTC,CASSQDTRGGYTF
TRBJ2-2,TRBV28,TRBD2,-,TGTGCCAGCAGTTTATGGGGACTAGCGGGACAGAACACCGGGGAGCTGTTTTTT,CASSLWGLAGQNTGELFF
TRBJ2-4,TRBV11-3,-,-,TGTGCCAGCAGCTCTTACATGGCCAAAAACATTCAGTACTTC,CASSSYMAKNIQYF
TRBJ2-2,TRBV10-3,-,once,TGTGCCATCAGTGGCGGGGTCACCGGGGAGCTGTTTTTT,CAISGGVTGELFF
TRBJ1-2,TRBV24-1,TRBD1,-,TGTGCCACCAGTGACCGGACAGGGTTGCTGTATGGCTACACCTTC,CATSDRTGLLYGYTF
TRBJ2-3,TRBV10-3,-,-,TGTGCCATCAGTGATGGAGGGGACCCTAGCACAGATACGCAGTATTTT,CAISDGGDPSTDTQYF
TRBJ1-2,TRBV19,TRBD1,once,TGTGCCAGTAGTCTCGGCCTACAGGGGCGAGGCTACACCTTC,CASSLGLQGRGYTF
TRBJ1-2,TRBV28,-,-,TGTGCCAGCAGTTTAGTGACCCCTAACTATGGCTACACCTTC,CASSLVTPNYGYTF
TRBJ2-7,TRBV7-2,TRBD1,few,TGTGCCAGCAGCTTCCGCGGACAGGTCTACGAGCAGTACTTC,CASSFRGQVYEQYF
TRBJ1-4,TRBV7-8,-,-,TGTGCCAGCAGCTTAGAGGCAGGGGTCGATGAAAAACTGTTTTTT,CASSLEAGVDEKLFF
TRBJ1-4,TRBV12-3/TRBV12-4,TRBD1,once,TGTGCCAGCAGACACCAAAGGGGGCTTCAGTTTTTT,CASRHQRGLQFF
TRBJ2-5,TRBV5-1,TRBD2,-,TGCGCCAGCAGCTTCGCGGGACTAGCTTATGGGGAGACCCAGTACTTC,CASSFAGLAYGETQYF
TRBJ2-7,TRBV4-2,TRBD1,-,TGTGCCAGCAGCCACCAGACAGGGCAATCCTACGAGCAGTACTTC,CASSHQTGQSYEQYF
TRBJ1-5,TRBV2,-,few,TGTGCCAGCAGTGATACAGGGTCCAATCAGCCCCAGCATTTT,CASSDTGSNQPQHF
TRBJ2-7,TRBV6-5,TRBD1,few,TGTGCCAGCAGTTACTCTCTCGGACAGGGGAACTACGAGCAGTACTTC,CASSYSLGQGNYEQYF
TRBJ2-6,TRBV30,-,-,TGTGCCTGGAACGGAGGGCCTGGGGCCAACGTCCTGACTTTC,CAWNGGPGANVLTF
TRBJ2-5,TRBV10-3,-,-,TGTGCCATCAGTGGGGGGGGCGGCATTCAAGAGACCCAGTACTTC,CAISGGGGIQETQYF
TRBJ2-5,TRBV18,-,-,TGTGCCAGCTCACTCGGGACGACCCAAGAGACCCAGTACTTC,CASSLGTTQETQYF
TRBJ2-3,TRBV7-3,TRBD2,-,TGTGCCAGCAGCTTTAATAGCGGGACCGCCCAGTATTTT,CASSFNSGTAQYF
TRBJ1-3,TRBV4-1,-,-,TGCGCCAGCAGCCAAGTCCAGTCTGGAAACACCATATATTTT,CASSQVQSGNTIYF
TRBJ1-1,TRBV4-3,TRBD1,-,TGCGCCAGCAGCCAAGAGGAGGGGGCGGACACTGAAGCTTTCTTT,CASSQEEGADTEAFF
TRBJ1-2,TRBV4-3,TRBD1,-,TGCGCCAGCAGCCAAGTGACGGGACAGGGTAGCTATGGCTACACCTTC,CASSQVTGQGSYGYTF
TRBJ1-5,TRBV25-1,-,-,TGTGCCAGCAGTGAAGGCCAAGGCAATCAGCCCCAGCATTTT,CASSEGQGNQPQHF
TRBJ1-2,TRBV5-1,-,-,TGCGCCAGCAGCTTGCGCACGGGGCAAAGGGAGGGCTACACCTTC,CASSLRTGQREGYTF
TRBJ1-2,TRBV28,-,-,TGTGCCGTTCACGCCAACTATGGCTACACCTTC,CAVHANYGYTF
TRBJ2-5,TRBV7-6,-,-,TGTGCCAGCAGCTTATTTCAGGGGCAAGAGACCCAGTACTTC,CASSLFQGQETQYF
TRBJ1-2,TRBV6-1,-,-,TGTGCCAGCAGTGAAGCCCAACAGCATTATGGCTACACCTTC,CASSEAQQHYGYTF
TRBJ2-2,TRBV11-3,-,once,TGTGCCAGCAGCTCTCGGACGGATGCGAACACCGGGGAGCTGTTTTTT,CASSSRTDANTGELFF
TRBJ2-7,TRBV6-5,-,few,TGTGCCAGCAGTTACGGACAGCCCACGACCTACGAGCAGTACTTC,CASSYGQPTTYEQYF
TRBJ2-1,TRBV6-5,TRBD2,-,TGTGCCAGCAGAGCGGGACTAAACTACAATGAGCAGTTCTTC,CASRAGLNYNEQFF
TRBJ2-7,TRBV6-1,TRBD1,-,TGTGCCAGCAGTGAAGTTGGGGACAGGCACCCCTACGAGCAGTACTTC,CASSEVGDRHPYEQYF
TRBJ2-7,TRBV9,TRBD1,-,TGTGCCAGCAGCGTAGCCGGGACAGGACGAGGGGTGCAGTACTTC,CASSVAGTGRGVQYF
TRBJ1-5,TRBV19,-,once,TGTGCCACTAATGCGGACTCCCAATATCAGCCCCAGCATTTT,CATNADSQYQPQHF
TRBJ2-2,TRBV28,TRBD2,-,TGTGCCAGCAGTCCCCCGGGAGGCATCGGGGAGCTGTTTTTT,CASSPPGGIGELFF
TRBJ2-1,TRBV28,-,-,TGTGCCAGCAGGTCTGCTTTCAATGAGCAGTTCTTC,CASRSAFNEQFF
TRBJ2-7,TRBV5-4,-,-,TGTGCCAGCAGCCCAACCCGACTAGGACGCGAGCAGTACTTC,CASSPTRLGREQYF
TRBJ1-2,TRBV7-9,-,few,TGTGCCAGCAGGTATACCGGGCCCGGCTCGGGCTACACCTTC,CASRYTGPGSGYTF
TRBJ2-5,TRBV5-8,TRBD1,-,TGTGCCAGCAGGGATGGACAGGCCTCCCAAGAGACCCAGTACTTC,CASRDGQASQETQYF
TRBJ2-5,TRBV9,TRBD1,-,TGTGCCAGCAGCGAGACAGGGTGGATCAGGGAGACCCAGTACTTC,CASSETGWIRETQYF
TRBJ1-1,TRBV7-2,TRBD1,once,TGTGCCAGCAGCTCAGGACAGGGGATAAACACTGAAGCTTTCTTT,CASSSGQGINTEAFF
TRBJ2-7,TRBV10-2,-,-,TGCGCCAGCAGATTTAGAAGGGGGAGCGAGTCCTACGAGCAGTACTTC,CASRFRRGSESYEQYF
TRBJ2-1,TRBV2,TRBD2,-,TGTGCCAGCAGGGTTGGGACTAGCCCTTACAATGAGCAGTTCTTC,CASRVGTSPYNEQFF
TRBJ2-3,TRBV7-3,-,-,TGTGCCAGCAGCTTACTCCCGGGTGTGTCTAGTGGGGCGCAGTATTTT,CASSLLPGVSSGAQYF
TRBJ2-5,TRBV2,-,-,TGTGCCAGCAGTCAGGGGGGACTCGGGGAGACCCAGTACTTC,CASSQGGLGETQYF
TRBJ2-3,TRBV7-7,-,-,TGTGCTAGCACCCGATCGCCAGGGAAAAAAAGGACAGATACGCAGTATTTT,CASTRSPGKKRTDTQYF
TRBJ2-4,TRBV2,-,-,TGTGCCAGCAGTGCGAGGCAGGGACGTGGAAACATTCAGTACTTC,CASSARQGRGNIQYF
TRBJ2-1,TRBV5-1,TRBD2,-,TGCGCCAGCAGCTTGGTAGCGGGGGCGACCTACAATGAGCAGTTCTTC,CASSLVAGATYNEQFF
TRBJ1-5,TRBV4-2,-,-,TGTGCCAGCAGCCAAGATTTTCATGGGCAGGGTCCCCCTTCCAATCAGCCCCAGCATTTT,CASSQDFHGQGPPSNQPQHF
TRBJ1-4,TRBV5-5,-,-,TGTGCCAGCAACGCGGGGGCTAATGAAAAACTGTTTTTT,CASNAGANEKLFF
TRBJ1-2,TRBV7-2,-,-,TGTGCCAGCAGCCAAATCTCAGGCGGGGTTAACTATGGCTACACCTTC,CASSQISGGVNYGYTF
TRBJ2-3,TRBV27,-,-,TGTGCCAGCAGTTTAGTTTTTGCCACAGATACGCAGTATTTT,CASSLVFATDTQYF
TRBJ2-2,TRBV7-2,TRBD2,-,TGTGCCAGCAGAGGGAGCGGGATCACCGGGGAGCTGTTTTTT,CASRGSGITGELFF
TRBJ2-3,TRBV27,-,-,TGTGCCAGCAGTTATGGAGCCCGCACAGATACGCAGTATTTT,CASSYGARTDTQYF
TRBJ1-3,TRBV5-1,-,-,TGCGCCAGCAGCGGGACGGAGGGAAACACCATATATTTT,CASSGTEGNTIYF